The following is a TCR beta chain sequence with its context. There is no known antigen for this receptor. No per-base quality is available; no much larger clone lies one base away. The germline V gene (reference sequence) gives CDR1 as SEHNR and CDR2 as FQNEAQ. Cut back by 4 bases and 2 bases, the V and J ends lie 9 bases apart. The CDR3 numbers 15 residues from cysteine through phenylalanine. Only CDR3 DNA remains: 45 bases, in frame from the first base. This sample stems from a study of T cell responses to AZD1222 COVID-19 vaccine (dated by TCRdb to about 2021). Regarding the complete study: TCR sequencing covered more than 230 trial participants: approximately 200 given two doses of AZD1222 and around 26 given two doses of MenACWY control vaccine. Trial participants were enrolled by age into subgroups of 18-55, 56-69 and 70-plus years, and around 150, 28 and 57 TCR-sequenced participants, respectively, were included in these subgroups. Results and caveats for the whole study, not just this receptor: Epitopes outside the regions mutated in the B.1.351 and B.1.1.7 variants were reportedly recognized by nearly half of the unique spike-specific TCRs. Only five to seven AZD1222 recipients were SARS-CoV-2 seropositive at baseline, limiting conclusions about previously exposed vaccinees. The vaccine-associated CD4 TCRs covered the entire spike protein, and the dominant responses fell in regions 160-218 and 743-854. Participants were mostly white British and included more females than males, and it was suggested by the authors that clonal diversity may have been underestimated. After two AZD1222 doses, both the breadth and the depth of spike-specific TCRs were significantly higher than at day 0 and than in MenACWY recipients. Because no day 14 peak-response samples were available, the repertoires could be characterized only after the peak T cell response. The 56-69-year group was small, and its depth increase did not reach significance, likely because of low power.

The CDR3 regions of human TCRbeta chains were analyzed by immunosequencing. The study's processing was this. Repertoire TCRs were checked for matches against a reference library of SARS-CoV-2-specific TCRs that had been generated using the MIRA antigen-specificity platform. Breadth meant the fraction of unique TCRs that were SARS-CoV-2-associated, whereas depth meant the fraction of total T cells that were SARS-CoV-2-associated. Using the MIRA data, each spike-specific TCR was mapped to the spike region that the TCR reacts to and placed in a CD4 or CD8 class. Log10-transformed breadth and depth values were compared by one-way ANOVA with Sidak's multiple comparisons tests. This is the immuneACCESS table as TCRdb keeps it, with only in-frame sequences that have V and J called. A part of the clones is gone; compared with another copy, unresolved V genes explain less than half, and the rest is unexplained. That table is the source of V, J and clone size, and D and trimming were worked out from the DNA. The sample records fewer than 200,000 clones, approximately 89% of which are singletons. The ten largest clones add up to roughly 1.7% of the sample.

In light of the paper, this sample's time point label describes: about 28 days (+/-7) after the second vaccine dose. AZD1222 recipients whose second dose came at about 4 weeks and those whose second dose came at about 12 weeks were combined into one group, since spike-specific TCR depth and breadth did not differ between the two schedules. The vaccinee samples were drawn from two UK trials, COV001 and COV002, one of which was a single-blind randomized controlled phase 2/3 trial testing AZD1222 (ChAdOx1 nCoV-19) in healthy adults. For TCRbeta chain sequencing, PBMC samples from trial participants were taken at day 0 and at day 28 after the second dose.

The chain couples TRBV7-9 to TRBJ2-6, with the D gene call left open. The source of this sequence is an adult who received the AZD1222 COVID-19 vaccine. The sample here was peripheral blood, taken 28 days after the second AZD1222 dose. The DNA sequence is given as TGTGCCAGCAGCTCCCGGATGGCTGGGGCCAACGTCCTGACTTTC. Its coded protein is CASSSRMAGANVLTF.